These 15 T cell receptor beta chains were sequenced from one sample in a study of CD8+ T cells in alopecia areata. Sequencing relied on a cDNA template that was reverse transcribed from extracted RNA. TCRdb's copy holds only in-frame clones and misses some; the assay was immunoSEQ multiplex PCR. The sample has 110,000 or so clones, around two fifths seen once; the top ten hold approximately 3.3%. The source material was CD4+ T cells sorted from blood. The receptors stem from a human donor with alopecia areata.

This clone was counted a few times. The chain has TRBV29-1 and TRBJ2-1, with D possibly TRBD2 on 5 matching bases. The V end lost 4 bases, the J end lost 3 bases, and 13 bases lay between the germline ends. Germline-derived CDR1 and CDR2 are SQVTM and ANQGSEA. This CDR3 region has 14 residues. The CDR3 DNA is TGCAGCGTTGTTGTCCGGAGCGGCTACAATGAGCAGTTCTTC. Translating gives CSVVVRSGYNEQFF.

The V gene is TRBV5-6, the J gene TRBJ1-5; D is possibly TRBD1 (5 bases). V lost 0 bases and J 2 bases, leaving 6 bases between the germline ends. Germline V gene data show CDR1 as SGHDT and CDR2 as YYEEEE. This CDR3 has 14 amino acids. The CDR3: CASSLEGGNQPQHF. The CDR3 nucleotides read TGTGCCAGCAGCTTGGAAGGGGGCAATCAGCCCCAGCATTTT.

This clone was seen only a few times. The chain couples TRBV29-1 to TRBJ2-5, with 10 bases matching TRBD1. V was pared by 6 bases and J by 7 bases, with 8 bases of the junction left unmatched. The germline V gene encodes CDR1 SQVTM and CDR2 ANQGSEA. This CDR3 region has 13 residues. CDR3 DNA: TGCAGCGTCCGGGACAGGGGAGAGGGGACCCAGTACTTC. It codes for CSVRDRGEGTQYF.

The J gene is TRBJ1-4, the V gene TRBV10-2; TRBD1 matches 8 bases. V shed 6 bases, J shed 5 bases, and the junction held 5 bases outside the gene matches. The CDR3 has 14 amino acids. Germline V CDR1 and CDR2: WSHSY, SAAADI. CDR3 sequence (DNA): TGCGCCAGCAGCGACAGGGGAGGAAATGAAAAACTGTTTTTT. Translating it yields CASSDRGGNEKLFF.

The chain carries TRBV7-6 and TRBJ2-5; D not resolved. Germline V CDR1 and CDR2: SGHVS, FNYEAQ. The CDR3 consists of 15 residues. With 5 bases removed from V and 1 base from J, the gap between germline ends came to 14 bases. The DNA for the CDR3 is TGTGCCAGCAGCCCACCGGACCGCCTCCAAGAGACCCAGTACTTC. Its protein product is CASSPPDRLQETQYF.

The chain recombines TRBV28 with TRBJ2-7; 9 bases are a match to TRBD2. The CDR3 sequence is 15 residues long. With 6 bases clipped from V and 0 bases from J, the junction kept 6 bases outside the gene matches. Germline V gene sequence: CDR1 MDHEN, CDR2 SYDVKM. CDR3 DNA sequence: TGTGCCAGCAGACGACTAGCGGCCAGCTCCTACGAGCAGTACTTC. Translation: CASRRLAASSYEQYF. Based on the CDR3 plus reference TRBV28 and TRBJ2-7, the full variable domain is DVKVTQSSRYLVKRTGEKVFLECVQDMDHENMFWYRQDPGLGLRLIYFSYDVKMKEKGDIPEGYSVSREKKERFSLILESASTNQTSMYLCASRRLAASSYEQYFGPGTRLTVT.

This clone came up a few times. The gene calls are TRBV7-2 and TRBJ1-6; unclear D gene. The length of the CDR3 is 15 residues. Germline V lookup: CDR1 SGHTA, CDR2 FQGNSA. Trimming took 1 base from V and 10 from J, leaving 14 bases between them. CDR3 loop: CASSLVMGLESPLHF. The CDR3, as DNA: TGTGCCAGCAGCTTAGTGATGGGTCTGGAGTCACCCCTCCACTTT.

The chain is built from TRBV19 and TRBJ1-6; D might be TRBD1 (6 bases). Trimming cost V 4 bases and J 7 bases, with 11 bases left between them. There are 14 residues in the CDR3. Looked up from germline, CDR1 is LNHDA and CDR2 is SQIVND (reference sequence). The CDR3: CASSTAGANSPLHF. The CDR3 nucleotides read TGTGCCAGTAGTACCGCAGGGGCCAATTCACCCCTCCACTTT.

V and J are TRBV5-1 and TRBJ2-7; maybe TRBD1 (6 bases). Germline V lookup: CDR1 SGHRS, CDR2 YFSETQ. Trimming stripped 4 bases from V and 3 bases from J, with 14 bases between. CDR3 length: 14 residues. This CDR3 is CASSPIDRYYEQYF. The CDR3 nucleotides are TGCGCCAGCAGCCCAATTGACAGGTACTACGAGCAGTACTTC.

V usage is TRBV29-1 and J usage is TRBJ2-1; D may be TRBD2 (5 bases). This CDR3 spans 11 amino acids. Per the germline V gene, CDR1 is SQVTM and CDR2 is ANQGSEA. V was shortened by 3 bases and J by 10 bases, with 10 bases between the two germline ends. CDR3 protein: CSVDGLGEQFF. DNA of the CDR3: TGCAGCGTTGACGGACTGGGGGAGCAGTTCTTC.

The chain combines TRBV7-9 with TRBJ2-7; D is ambiguous. CDR1 and CDR2 (germline): SEHNR, FQNEAQ (reference sequence). Trimming took 1 base from V and 0 from J, leaving 7 bases between them. This CDR3 has 14 amino acids. The CDR3 coding sequence is TGTGCCAGCAGCTTAGATTATACCTCCTACGAGCAGTACTTC. Its protein is CASSLDYTSYEQYF.

This clone was counted between two and nine times. The chain is built from TRBV29-1 and TRBJ2-7, with a possible D match to TRBD2 (6 bases). This CDR3 comprises 14 residues. Germline CDR1 SQVTM, CDR2 ANQGSEA. Trimming removed 3 bases at V and 1 base at J, with 13 bases between. In nucleotides, the CDR3 is TGCAGCGTTGATGGAGGGAGAAGGTCCTACGAGCAGTACTTC. Protein sequence: CSVDGGRRSYEQYF.

This clone was seen a few times. The chain is built from TRBV10-3 and TRBJ2-7; D might be TRBD2 (6 bases). This CDR3 has 14 residues. CDR1 ENHRY and CDR2 SYGVKD come from the germline V gene. V was trimmed by 2 bases and J by 2 bases, leaving 10 bases between them. This CDR3 is CAISERGTPYEQYF. CDR3 nucleotide sequence: TGTGCCATCAGTGAGCGGGGGACGCCCTACGAGCAGTACTTC.

The genes are TRBV2 and TRBJ2-1; 7 nucleotides line up with TRBD1. Trimming cost V 8 bases and J 3 bases; bases outside gene matches: 4. This CDR3 has 13 residues. Per germline, CDR1 SNHLY and CDR2 FYNNEI. The CDR3 DNA sequence: TGTGCCAGCTTGGGACAGCTCTACAATGAGCAGTTCTTC. Protein product: CASLGQLYNEQFF.

This clone was observed a single time. The rearrangement joins TRBV2 to TRBJ2-3; D call uncertain. There are 14 residues in the CDR3. Germline V gene data show CDR1 as SNHLY and CDR2 as FYNNEI. V lost 2 bases to trimming and J lost 0 bases, with 6 bases between them. Here the CDR3 DNA reads TGTGCCAGCAGTGAATCTGAAAGCACAGATACGCAGTATTTT. It codes for CASSESESTDTQYF.